A single sample gave rise to the 12 T cell receptor beta chains below, sequenced in a study of cytomegalovirus exposure and HLA in healthy donors. Primers: 60 Vbeta forward and 13 Jbeta reverse. Using immunoSEQ multiplex PCR, the repertoire was profiled, and TCRdb retains in-frame clones only, with some absent. The sample has approximately 170,000 clones; about three quarters are singletons. The sequencing sample was made of PBMCs. These receptors were taken from a girl aged 10 to 17 in good health and CMV-seronegative.

This clone has more than one count but fewer than ten. The gene calls are TRBV19 and TRBJ2-5; 10 positions agree with TRBD1. Germline V CDR1 and CDR2: LNHDA, SQIVND (reference sequence). CDR3 length equals 15 residues. Unmatched junction bases numbered 4, after V lost 5 bases and J lost 1 base. The CDR3 DNA is TGTGCCAGTAGTCCCCGGACAGGGGGCCAAGAGACCCAGTACTTC. It specifies CASSPRTGGQETQYF.

CDR3 region: CASSQTFDRGANYGYTF. Here the CDR3 DNA reads TGTGCCAGCAGCCAAACCTTTGACAGGGGCGCTAACTATGGCTACACCTTC. This chain uses TRBV4-2 with TRBJ1-2, with 8 nucleotides matching TRBD1. The CDR3 runs to 17 residues. From germline, CDR1 is LGHNA and CDR2 YNFKEQ. The ends lost 2 bases at V and 0 bases at J; junction bases unmatched: 8.

This chain uses TRBV7-9 with TRBJ1-2; D unclear. The CDR3 length is 14 residues. Germline V CDR1 and CDR2: SEHNR, FQNEAQ (reference sequence). Trimming took off 4 bases at V and 3 bases at J, with 12 bases between the two ends. In DNA form, the CDR3 reads TGTGCCAGCAGCTCTAGACTGTCGGACTATGGCTACACCTTC. Its protein product is CASSSRLSDYGYTF.

This chain connects TRBV6-1 to TRBJ1-2, with a weak D call TRBD1 (5 bases). Germline values: CDR1 MNHNS, CDR2 SASEGT. The V end was cut by 5 bases, the J end by 4 bases, with 8 bases between. This CDR3 has 12 residues. CDR3 coding DNA: TGTGCCAGCAGTTCAGGGATCTATGGCTACACCTTC. It translates to CASSSGIYGYTF.

The CDR3 is CASSVDGQGSEKLFF. The CDR3 region has the DNA TGTGCCAGCAGCGTAGATGGTCAGGGATCCGAAAAACTGTTTTTT. The chain employs TRBV9 and TRBJ1-4, with a possible D match to TRBD1 (5 bases). Trimming pared 0 bases from V and 8 bases from J, leaving 14 bases between. There are 15 residues in the CDR3. The V gene's germline CDR1 is SGDLS and CDR2 YYNGEE.

J is TRBJ2-7 and V is TRBV18; D not resolved. The germline CDR1 and CDR2 sequences are KGHSH and LQKENI. The V end was cut by 4 bases, the J end by 0 bases, with 13 bases between. The CDR3 covers 15 residues. The CDR3, as DNA: TGTGCCAGCTCACGAGGTGGCTCTCTCTCCTACGAGCAGTACTTC. Translating gives CASSRGGSLSYEQYF.

The rearrangement joins TRBV6-1 to TRBJ2-7; TRBD1 matches at 10 bases. The CDR3 extends over 13 amino acids. Germline lookup yields CDR1 MNHNS and CDR2 SASEGT. Trimming at V came to 6 bases and at J to 6 bases, leaving 5 bases not matched to a gene. CDR3 residues: CASSSGTGVEQYF. The CDR3 bases are TGTGCCAGCAGCTCCGGGACAGGGGTCGAGCAGTACTTC.

This clone was seen a handful of times. The chain carries TRBV30 and TRBJ2-1; 9 nucleotides agree with TRBD1. Germline CDR1 GTSNPN, CDR2 SVGIG (reference sequence). There are 15 residues in the CDR3. V shed 5 bases and J 8 bases; nucleotides not matched to a gene: 13. CDR3 nucleotides: TGTGCCTGGTCAGGGGGGGACAGGGCCGTGGATGAGCAGTTCTTC. It yields the protein CAWSGGDRAVDEQFF.

This rearrangement joins TRBV14 to TRBJ2-5, with 8 positions matching TRBD2. V was pared by 0 bases and J by 6 bases, with 12 bases of the junction left unmatched. Germline assignment: CDR1 SGHDN and CDR2 FVKESK. The CDR3 covers 17 residues. The CDR3, as DNA: TGTGCCAGCAGCCAAGATGAGTCCGGGACTAGTGGGCAGACCCAGTACTTC. It encodes CASSQDESGTSGQTQYF.

The V call is TRBV6-5, the J call TRBJ1-1; D is unresolved. Per germline, CDR1 MNHEY and CDR2 SVGAGI. The length of the CDR3 is 13 residues. Trimming took off 2 bases at V and 2 bases at J, with 6 bases between the two ends. CDR3 in amino acids: CASSYEVNTEAFF. The DNA for the CDR3 is TGTGCCAGCAGTTACGAGGTTAACACTGAAGCTTTCTTT.

The chain recombines TRBV6-5 with TRBJ1-1; TRBD1 is a possible D gene (5 bases). The CDR3 loop spans 14 amino acids. Per the germline V gene, CDR1 is MNHEY and CDR2 is SVGAGI. The V and J ends lost 2 bases and 2 bases respectively, with 9 bases between them. In DNA form, the CDR3 reads TGTGCCAGCAGTTACGCAGGGACTAACACTGAAGCTTTCTTT. It encodes CASSYAGTNTEAFF.

This clone was seen more than once but under ten times. The chain joins TRBV30 to TRBJ1-5; D not resolved. The CDR3 has 19 amino acids. Germline-derived CDR1 and CDR2 are GTSNPN and SVGIG (reference sequence). V lost 0 bases and J 0 bases, leaving 21 bases between the germline ends. CDR3 DNA: TGTGCCTGGAGTGTTAGGGTAGGGAGCACCCTTTATAGCAATCAGCCCCAGCATTTT. Amino acids: CAWSVRVGSTLYSNQPQHF.